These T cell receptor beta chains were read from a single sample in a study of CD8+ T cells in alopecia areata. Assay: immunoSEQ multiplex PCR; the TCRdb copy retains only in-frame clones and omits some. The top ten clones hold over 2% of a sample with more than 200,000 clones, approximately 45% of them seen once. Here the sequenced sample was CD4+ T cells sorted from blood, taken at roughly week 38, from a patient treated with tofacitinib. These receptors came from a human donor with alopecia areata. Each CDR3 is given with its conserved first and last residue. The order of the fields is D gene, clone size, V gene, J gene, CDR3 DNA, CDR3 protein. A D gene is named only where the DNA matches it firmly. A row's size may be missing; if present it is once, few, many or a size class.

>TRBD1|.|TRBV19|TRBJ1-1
TGTGCCAGCAAAGGGACAGGGTCCCGGAACACTGAAGCTTTCTTT
CASKGTGSRNTEAFF
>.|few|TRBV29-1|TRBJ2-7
TGCAGCGTTGGAAAGAGTTCCTACGAGCAGTACTTC
CSVGKSSYEQYF
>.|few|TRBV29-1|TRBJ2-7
TGCAGCGTTGATGGGCAGGGTGACTACGAGCAGTACTTC
CSVDGQGDYEQYF
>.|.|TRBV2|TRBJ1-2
TGTGCCAGCAGCGCGAATCGACCCGGGACTTCTGGCTACACCTTC
CASSANRPGTSGYTF
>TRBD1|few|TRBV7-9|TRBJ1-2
TGTGCCAGCAGCCTACCACAGGGGGCTAGAGGCTACACCTTC
CASSLPQGARGYTF
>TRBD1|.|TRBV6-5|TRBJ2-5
TGTGCCAGCAGAAGAACAGGGGGCTCGGAGACCCAGTACTTC
CASRRTGGSETQYF
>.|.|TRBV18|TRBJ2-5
TGTGCCAGCTCACCGTTGGGTTACCAAGAGACCCAGTACTTC
CASSPLGYQETQYF
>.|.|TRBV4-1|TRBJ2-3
TGCGCCAGCAGCCAAGATGGCCAGCCCCAGCGGGATACGCAGTATTTT
CASSQDGQPQRDTQYF
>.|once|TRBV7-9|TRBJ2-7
TGTGCCAGCAGCTTAGGGAGACAATCCTACGAGCAGTACTTC
CASSLGRQSYEQYF
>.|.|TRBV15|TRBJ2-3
TGTGCCACCAGCAGAGCTCTAGGGTCCACAGATACGCAGTATTTT
CATSRALGSTDTQYF
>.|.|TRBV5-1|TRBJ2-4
TGCGCCAGCATGTCCGAAAACATTCAGTACTTC
CASMSENIQYF
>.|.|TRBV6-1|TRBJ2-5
TGTGCCAGCCGGGGGAGCGTGGACCCCCATTACTTC
CASRGSVDPHYF
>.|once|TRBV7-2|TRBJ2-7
TGTGCCAGCAGCTCGGGAGGGGGCCCTCGGTACGAGCAGTACTTC
CASSSGGGPRYEQYF
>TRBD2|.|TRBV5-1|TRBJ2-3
TGCGCCAGCAGCGCCACTAGCGGGACCTGGGCAGATACGCAGTATTTT
CASSATSGTWADTQYF
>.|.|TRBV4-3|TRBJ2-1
TGCGCCAGCAGCCAAGTCCCTAGAGAAAAGCAGTTCTTC
CASSQVPREKQFF
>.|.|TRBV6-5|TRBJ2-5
TGTGCCAGCAGACGGAATCAAGAGACCCAGTACTTC
CASRRNQETQYF
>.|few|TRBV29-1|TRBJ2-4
TGCAGCGTTCCGGGACTCGGGGGTAGCATTCAGTACTTC
CSVPGLGGSIQYF
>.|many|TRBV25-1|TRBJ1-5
TGTGCCAGCAGTGACCCCACCGATGGGGGCAATCAGCCCCAGCATTTT
CASSDPTDGGNQPQHF
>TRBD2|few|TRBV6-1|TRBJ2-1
TGTGCCAGCAGTCCTACTGGACTAGCGGAGCAGTTCTTC
CASSPTGLAEQFF
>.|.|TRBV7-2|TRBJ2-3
TGTGCCAGCAGCTCAGGGTCAGATACGCAGTATTTT
CASSSGSDTQYF
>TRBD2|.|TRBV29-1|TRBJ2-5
TGCAGCGTTGATGAGACTAGCTGGGAGACCCAGTACTTC
CSVDETSWETQYF
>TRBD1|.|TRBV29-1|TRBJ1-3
TGCAGCGTGCGGACAGGGGTCAACTCTGGAAACACCATATATTTT
CSVRTGVNSGNTIYF
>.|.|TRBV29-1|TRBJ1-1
TGCAGCGTTGAGGCGGCCGGGGGCACTGAAGCTTTCTTT
CSVEAAGGTEAFF
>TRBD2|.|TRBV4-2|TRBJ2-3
TGTGCCAGCAGCCAAGATCTCTGGGCGGGAGGAGTCGGTACGCAGTATTTT
CASSQDLWAGGVGTQYF
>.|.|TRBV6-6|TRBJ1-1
TGTGCCAGCAGTCTTTCCGTCGGGGGTCGGGACACTGAAGCTTTCTTT
CASSLSVGGRDTEAFF
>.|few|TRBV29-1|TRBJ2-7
TGCAGCGTTGAAGATTATCAAGAGGGAAATTTTGCCGAGCAGTACTTC
CSVEDYQEGNFAEQYF
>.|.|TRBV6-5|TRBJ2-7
TGTGCCAGCAGTTCGACAGGCTCCTACGAGCAGTACTTC
CASSSTGSYEQYF
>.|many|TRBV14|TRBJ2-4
TGTGCCAGCAGCCAAGTCGCCGATCTTCAGTACTTC
CASSQVADLQYF
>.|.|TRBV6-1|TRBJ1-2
TGTGCCAGCAGGGCGGACGGAAGTTTCTACACCTTC
CASRADGSFYTF